These 18 T cell receptor beta chains were all obtained from the same sample, sequenced in a study (dated by TCRdb to about 2016). Library construction relied on RT-PCR. TCRdb names Illumina MiSeq as the instrument used. TCRdb reprocessing: public reads trimmed at Q25 with fastp, clones called with MiXCR, in-frame beta chains kept. Merged by CDR3 protein, the rows form single entries marked with the most common genes and DNA. The sample includes approximately 720,000 distinct CDR3 sequences, with approximately 15% observed a single time. The top ten clones comprise 3.6% of the sample. Sequencing was done on a sample of memory CD4+ T cells from blood. These TCRs come from a female donor in good health, serving as a healthy control.

This chain connects TRBV28 to TRBJ1-3; no definite D call. The germline V gene encodes CDR1 MDHEN and CDR2 SYDVKM. V was shortened by 3 bases and J by 2 bases, with 11 bases between the two germline ends. CDR3 size: 15 residues. The CDR3 spells CASSLSRSAGNTIYF. The CDR3 DNA follows: TGTGCCAGCAGTTTGAGCAGGAGTGCTGGAAACACCATATATTTT.

This clonotype was seen only a few times. The DNA of the CDR3 is TGTGCCAGCAGGCCTACCGGGATCGGGGAGCTGTTTTTT. It codes for CASRPTGIGELFF. This chain joins TRBV12-3 or TRBV12-4 and TRBJ2-2, with D tentatively TRBD2 (5 bases). V was trimmed by 6 bases and J by 7 bases, leaving 12 bases between them. The CDR3 has 13 residues.

V usage is TRBV20-1 and J usage is TRBJ1-2, with D possibly TRBD1 on 6 matching bases. Germline-derived CDR1 and CDR2 are DFQATT and SNEGSKA (reference sequence). Trimming cost V 3 bases and J 3 bases, with 20 bases left between them. The CDR3 runs to 16 residues. CDR3 protein: CSARGAADITHYGYTF. CDR3 bases: TGCAGTGCTAGGGGGGCAGCCGACATCACCCACTATGGCTACACCTTC.

The chain recombines TRBV25-1 with TRBJ2-7; a possible D gene is TRBD2 (6 bases). Looked up from germline, CDR1 is MGHDK and CDR2 is SYGVNS. Trimming removed 9 bases from V and 2 bases from J, with 8 bases in between. This CDR3 is built from 11 residues. The CDR3 nucleotides read TGTGCCAGTGGAGGGGCCTACGAGCAGTACTTC. Translation: CASGGAYEQYF.

There are a few counts of this clonotype. The V call is TRBV12-3 or TRBV12-4, the J call TRBJ2-4; 7 positions match TRBD2. Unmatched junction bases numbered 5, after V lost 11 bases and J lost 1 base. The CDR3 contains 13 residues. CDR3 loop: CARYGGAKNIQYF. CDR3 in DNA: TGTGCCCGATACGGGGGGGCCAAAAACATTCAGTACTTC.

This clonotype was observed a handful of times. The chain links TRBV20-1 to TRBJ1-2; TRBD1 matches at 9 bases. This CDR3 comprises 13 residues. V dropped 4 bases and J dropped 7; count of bases not matched to a gene: 7. Germline CDR1 DFQATT, CDR2 SNEGSKA (reference sequence). CDR3 sequence reads: CSAKQGAATGYTF. CDR3 sequence (DNA): TGCAGTGCTAAACAGGGGGCGGCCACTGGCTACACCTTC.

This clonotype was picked up a small number of times. The chain is built from TRBV20-1 and TRBJ2-7, with 9 bases aligning to TRBD1. The CDR3 covers 15 residues. V trimming: 1 base; J trimming: 8 bases; junction bases outside the gene matches: 12. CDR1 is DFQATT and CDR2 is SNEGSKA in the germline V gene (reference sequence). The CDR3 loop reads CSARVADRGAPQQYF. The CDR3 coding sequence is TGCAGTGCTAGAGTCGCTGACAGGGGGGCCCCTCAGCAGTACTTC.

This clonotype was detected many times. The gene calls are TRBV20-1 and TRBJ1-4; D unresolved. The CDR3 contains 15 residues. Trimming cost V 6 bases and J 6 bases, with 20 bases left between them. Germline CDR1 is DFQATT and CDR2 is SNEGSKA (reference sequence). The CDR3 here is CSASSAETDDEKLFF. In DNA, the CDR3 is TGCAGTGCCAGCAGCGCGGAGACGGACGATGAAAAACTGTTTTTT.

This chain uses TRBV6-6 with TRBJ2-2; D not certain. This CDR3 comprises 15 residues. V gave up 5 bases and J gave up 6 bases, with 16 bases separating them. Germline CDR1 reads MNHNY; CDR2 reads SVGAGI (reference sequence). CDR3: CASSRDDGYPGELFF. CDR3 nucleotides: TGTGCCAGCAGTCGAGATGACGGGTACCCCGGGGAGCTGTTTTTT.

This chain connects TRBV7-6 to TRBJ2-2; TRBD1 aligns across 7 bases. The germline gives CDR1 SGHVS, CDR2 FNYEAQ. The junction had 12 bases not matched to a gene; V was cut back by 2 bases and J by 6 bases. There are 17 residues in the CDR3. CDR3 in amino acids: CASSLRAWTGGSGELFF. CDR3 nucleotides: TGTGCCAGCAGCTTAAGAGCGTGGACAGGTGGTTCCGGGGAGCTGTTTTTT.

This clonotype appeared once. The chain recombines TRBV20-1 with TRBJ2-7; D is uncertain. This CDR3 spans 10 amino acids. CDR1 DFQATT and CDR2 SNEGSKA come from the germline V gene (reference sequence). Trimming pared 6 bases from V and 11 bases from J, leaving 14 bases between. The DNA of the CDR3 is TGCAGTGCCCCTCTTGGACCGGAGTACTTC. This sequence encodes CSAPLGPEYF.

In this sample, this clonotype turned up many times. The CDR3 loop is CSASTGFYGYTF. CDR3 sequence (DNA): TGCAGTGCTAGTACAGGGTTCTATGGCTACACCTTC. V is TRBV20-1 and J is TRBJ1-2; D perhaps matches TRBD1 (6 bases). Trimming stripped 3 bases from V and 4 bases from J, with 9 bases between. This CDR3 has 12 residues. Germline CDR1 is DFQATT and CDR2 is SNEGSKA (reference sequence).

The chain combines TRBV5-1 with TRBJ1-1, with D possibly matching TRBD1 (6 bases). The CDR3 contains 13 residues. The germline V gene encodes CDR1 SGHRS and CDR2 YFSETQ. The V end lost 3 bases, the J end lost 3 bases, and 9 bases lay between the germline ends. The CDR3 loop reads CASSSGQYTEAFF. Written as DNA, the CDR3 is TGCGCCAGCAGCTCCGGACAGTACACTGAAGCTTTCTTT.

In this sample, this clonotype turned up many times. V gene TRBV27 combines with J gene TRBJ2-4; TRBD1 matches at 8 bases. With 4 bases clipped from V and 5 bases from J, the junction kept 4 bases outside the gene matches. From germline, CDR1 is MNHEY and CDR2 SMNVEV (reference sequence). The CDR3 is 14 residues long. CDR3 amino acids: CASSSQGVENIQYF. CDR3 coding DNA: TGTGCCAGCAGTTCACAGGGGGTCGAAAACATTCAGTACTTC.

The chain links TRBV6-2 or TRBV6-3 to TRBJ1-2; D unclear. Germline V CDR1 and CDR2: MNHEY, SVGEGT. This CDR3 region has 12 residues. Trimming took off 7 bases at V and 2 bases at J, with 8 bases between the two ends. CDR3 sequence (DNA): TGTGCCAGCAAGGAGGGAAACTATGGCTACACCTTC. It translates to CASKEGNYGYTF.

This clonotype has at least ten counts. This chain joins TRBV10-3 and TRBJ2-1; 9 nucleotides match TRBD1. The CDR3 extends over 15 amino acids. The germline gives CDR1 ENHRY, CDR2 SYGVKD. J gave up 6 bases and V 0 bases, and 3 bases lay outside the gene matches. In nucleotides, the CDR3 is TGTGCCATCAGTGAGTCTCGGGGACAGGGCAATGAGCAGTTCTTC. Residues: CAISESRGQGNEQFF.

This clonotype was seen only once. At one end the junction does not follow the germline gene, possibly because of a read error. The chain combines TRBV10-3 with TRBJ1-2; the match to TRBD1 covers 7 bases. The CDR3 extends over 11 amino acids. From germline, CDR1 is ENHRY and CDR2 SYGVKD. The CDR3 sequence is CTISEQDRPSF. The CDR3 nucleotides read TGTACCATCAGTGAGCAGGACAGGCCTTCCTTC.

The chain is built from TRBV4-3 and TRBJ1-3, with D tentatively TRBD1 (5 bases). The germline V gene encodes CDR1 LGHNA and CDR2 YSLEER. This CDR3 is 15 amino acids long. V shed 8 bases and J shed 2 bases, with 16 bases lying between them. The CDR3 coding sequence is TGCGCCAGCGGGACTTGGACTGCGGCTGGAAACACCATATATTTT. Amino acid sequence: CASGTWTAAGNTIYF.